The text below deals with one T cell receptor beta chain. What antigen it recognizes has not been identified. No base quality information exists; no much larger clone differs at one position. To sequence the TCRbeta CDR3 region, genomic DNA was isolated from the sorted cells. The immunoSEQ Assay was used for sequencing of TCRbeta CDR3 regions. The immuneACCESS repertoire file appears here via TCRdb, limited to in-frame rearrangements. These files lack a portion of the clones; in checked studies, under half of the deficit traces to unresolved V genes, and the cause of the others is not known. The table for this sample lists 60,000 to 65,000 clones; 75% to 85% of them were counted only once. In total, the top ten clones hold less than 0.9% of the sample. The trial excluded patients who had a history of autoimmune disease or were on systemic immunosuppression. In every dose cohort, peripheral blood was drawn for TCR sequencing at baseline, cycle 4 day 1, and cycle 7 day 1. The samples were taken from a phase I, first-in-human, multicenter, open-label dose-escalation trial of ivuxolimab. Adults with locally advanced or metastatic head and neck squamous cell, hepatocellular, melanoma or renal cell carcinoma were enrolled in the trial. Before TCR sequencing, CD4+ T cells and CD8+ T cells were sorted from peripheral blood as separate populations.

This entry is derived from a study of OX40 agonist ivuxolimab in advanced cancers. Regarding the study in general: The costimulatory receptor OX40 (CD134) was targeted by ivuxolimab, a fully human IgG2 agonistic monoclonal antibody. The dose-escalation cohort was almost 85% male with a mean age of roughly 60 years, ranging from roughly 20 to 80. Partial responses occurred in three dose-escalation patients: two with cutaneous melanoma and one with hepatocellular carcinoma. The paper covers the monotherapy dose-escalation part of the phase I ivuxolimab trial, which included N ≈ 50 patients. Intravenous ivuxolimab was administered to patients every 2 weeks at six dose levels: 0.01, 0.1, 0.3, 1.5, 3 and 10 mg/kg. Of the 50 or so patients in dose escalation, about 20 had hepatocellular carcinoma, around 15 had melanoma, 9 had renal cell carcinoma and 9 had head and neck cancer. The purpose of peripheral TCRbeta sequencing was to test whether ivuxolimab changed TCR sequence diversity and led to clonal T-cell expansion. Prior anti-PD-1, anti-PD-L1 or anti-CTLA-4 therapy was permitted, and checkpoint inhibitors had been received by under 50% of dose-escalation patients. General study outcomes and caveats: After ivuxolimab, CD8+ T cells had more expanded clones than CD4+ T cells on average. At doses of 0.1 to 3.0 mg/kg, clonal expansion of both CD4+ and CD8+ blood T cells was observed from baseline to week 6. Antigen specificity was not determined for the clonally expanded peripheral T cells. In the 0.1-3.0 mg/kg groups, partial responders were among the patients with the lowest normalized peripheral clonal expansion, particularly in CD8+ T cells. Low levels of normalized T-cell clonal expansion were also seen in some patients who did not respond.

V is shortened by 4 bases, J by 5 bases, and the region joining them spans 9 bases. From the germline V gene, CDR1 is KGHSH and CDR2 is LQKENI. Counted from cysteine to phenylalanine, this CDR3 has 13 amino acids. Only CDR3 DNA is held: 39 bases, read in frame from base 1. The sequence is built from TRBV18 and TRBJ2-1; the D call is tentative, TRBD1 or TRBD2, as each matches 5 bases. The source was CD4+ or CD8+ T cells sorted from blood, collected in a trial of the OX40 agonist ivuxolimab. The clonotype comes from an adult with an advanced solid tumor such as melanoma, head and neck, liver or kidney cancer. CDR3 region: CASSRDQDNEQFF. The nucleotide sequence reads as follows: TGTGCCAGCTCACGGGACCAAGACAATGAGCAGTTCTTC.